The 27 T cell receptor beta chains presented below share a single source sample, sequenced in a study of OX40 agonist ivuxolimab in advanced cancers. The protocol was immunoSEQ multiplex PCR, while the TCRdb copy is restricted to in-frame clones and leaves out a portion. The sample lists tens of thousands of clones; approximately 78% were seen once. The specimen was CD4+ or CD8+ T cells sorted from blood, collected in a trial of the OX40 agonist ivuxolimab. The receptors shown here come from an adult with an advanced solid tumor such as melanoma, head and neck, liver or kidney cancer.

V is TRBV6-1 and J is TRBJ1-1; 9 bases are shared with TRBD1. The CDR3 loop spans 14 amino acids. CDR1 is MNHNS and CDR2 is SASEGT in the germline V gene. V shed 3 bases, J shed 5 bases, and the junction held 4 bases outside the gene matches. This chain's CDR3 is CASSDYRGPTEAFF. In DNA, the CDR3 is TGTGCCAGCAGTGATTACAGGGGGCCAACTGAAGCTTTCTTT.

This chain connects TRBV2 to TRBJ2-7; 11 positions match TRBD1. The CDR3 runs 14 residues. Germline values: CDR1 SNHLY, CDR2 FYNNEI. V shed 8 bases, J shed 0 bases, and the junction held 3 bases outside the gene matches. This CDR3 reads CASLGTGGSYEQYF. CDR3 sequence (DNA): TGTGCCAGCCTGGGGACAGGGGGCTCCTACGAGCAGTACTTC.

The V gene is TRBV11-2, the J gene TRBJ2-2; D not certain. The CDR3 is made up of 18 amino acids. Germline CDR1 and CDR2: SGHAT and FQNNGV. The ends were cut back, 1 base at V and 1 base at J, with 16 bases in the middle. For the CDR3, the DNA is TGTGCCAGCAGCTTAGGCCCCCACACGGTTTGGAACACCGGGGAGCTGTTTTTT. As protein: CASSLGPHTVWNTGELFF.

This rearrangement joins TRBV5-4 to TRBJ2-4, with 7 bases identical to TRBD2. The CDR3 spans 13 residues. Germline-derived CDR1 and CDR2 are SGHNT and YYREEE (reference sequence). Losses at the gene ends were 3 bases for V and 8 bases for J; bases not matched to a gene: 5. Here the CDR3 reads CASSWSGTDIQYF. As DNA, the CDR3 is TGTGCCAGCAGCTGGAGCGGGACGGACATTCAGTACTTC.

This clone was seen more than once but under ten times. The chain uses TRBV30 and TRBJ2-2; D gene uncertain. Germline-derived CDR1 and CDR2 are GTSNPN and SVGIG (reference sequence). V lost 2 bases and J lost 7, with 11 bases in between. This CDR3 spans 13 amino acids. The CDR3: CAWSKVGNGELFF. The DNA of the CDR3 is TGTGCCTGGAGTAAAGTTGGTAACGGGGAGCTGTTTTTT.

J is TRBJ2-1 and V is TRBV19; the D gene is possibly TRBD2 (5 bases). Germline V gives CDR1 LNHDA, CDR2 SQIVND (reference sequence). This CDR3 has 15 amino acids. Trimming left V 4 bases short and J 3 bases short, with 13 bases between. The CDR3 region is CASSNRGGDYNEQFF. The CDR3 DNA reads TGTGCCAGTAGTAATCGAGGAGGTGACTACAATGAGCAGTTCTTC.

The rearrangement links TRBV11-3 to TRBJ2-3; D is unresolved. CDR3 length equals 12 residues. Germline CDR1 is SGHNT and CDR2 is YENEEA. Trimming stripped 4 bases from V and 4 bases from J, with 6 bases between. CDR3 sequence: CASSSAPDTQYF. The CDR3 DNA follows: TGTGCCAGCAGCTCAGCCCCAGATACGCAGTATTTT. Drawing the rest from reference TRBV11-3 and TRBJ2-3, the complete variable domain is EAGVVQSPRYKIIEKKQPVAFWCNPISGHNTLYWYLQNLGQGPELLIRYENEEAVDDSQLPKDRFSAERLKGVDSTLKIQPAELGDSAVYLCASSSAPDTQYFGPGTRLTVL.

The chain joins TRBV18 to TRBJ2-3; possibly TRBD2 for D (5 bases). Looked up from germline, CDR1 is KGHSH and CDR2 is LQKENI. CDR3 length: 16 residues. V lost 5 bases and J lost 0, with 15 bases in between. The CDR3 here is CASSSLNPGSTDTQYF. In DNA form, the CDR3 reads TGTGCCAGCTCAAGCTTGAACCCGGGAAGCACAGATACGCAGTATTTT.

The V call is TRBV7-9, the J call TRBJ2-6, with D tentatively TRBD1 (5 bases). This CDR3 is 15 amino acids long. CDR1 and CDR2 from the germline V gene are SEHNR and FQNEAQ (reference sequence). With 1 base removed from V and 2 bases from J, the gap between germline ends came to 6 bases. CDR3 DNA: TGTGCCAGCAGCTTAGGGGGCGCTGGGGCCAACGTCCTGACTTTC. Translating gives CASSLGGAGANVLTF. The entire variable domain, with the rest obtained from reference TRBV7-9 and TRBJ2-6, is as follows: DTGVSQNPRHKITKRGQNVTFRCDPISEHNRLYWYRQTLGQGPEFLTYFQNEAQLEKSRLLSDRFSAERPKGSFSTLEIQRTEQGDSAMYLCASSLGGAGANVLTFGAGSRLTVL.

The DNA of the CDR3 is TGTGCCAGCAGTCACTTTAGCGGGACGATCTACGAGCAGTACTTC. It specifies CASSHFSGTIYEQYF. The chain has TRBV27 and TRBJ2-7, with 8 bases identical to TRBD2. J was trimmed by 3 bases and V by 5 bases; bases with no gene match: 9. CDR1 and CDR2 (germline): MNHEY, SMNVEV (reference sequence). CDR3 length equals 15 residues.

V usage is TRBV5-4 and J usage is TRBJ1-2, with unresolved D. Germline lookup yields CDR1 SGHNT and CDR2 YYREEE (reference sequence). V was shortened by 2 bases and J by 6 bases, with 17 bases between the two germline ends. There are 15 residues in the CDR3. CDR3 bases: TGTGCCAGCAGCTTTAACTTCATCGGGCAGGATGGCTACACCTTC. Translated: CASSFNFIGQDGYTF.

The chain has TRBV11-2 and TRBJ2-5; D remains ambiguous. Trimming cost V 6 bases and J 5 bases, with 10 bases left between them. The V gene's germline CDR1 is SGHAT and CDR2 FQNNGV. CDR3 length equals 12 residues. The CDR3 DNA reads TGTGCCAGCAGACTCACGACGGAGACCCAGTACTTC. Translated, it gives CASRLTTETQYF.

Here the CDR3 DNA reads TGCGCCAGCAGCGGCGATGATGGGGGATCCTACGAGCAGTACTTC. Amino acid sequence: CASSGDDGGSYEQYF. This chain connects TRBV5-1 to TRBJ2-7; D assignment may be TRBD1 or TRBD2 (5 bases each). V shed 4 bases and J shed 1 base, with 15 bases lying between them. Per the germline V gene, CDR1 is SGHRS and CDR2 is YFSETQ. The CDR3 is 15 residues long.

The CDR3 DNA sequence: TGTGCCAGCAGTGCAGGGAGTTTCAACTCCTACAATGAGCAGTTCTTC. Protein: CASSAGSFNSYNEQFF. This chain links TRBV6-1 with TRBJ2-1, with D perhaps matching TRBD1 or TRBD2 (5 bases each). CDR1 is MNHNS and CDR2 is SASEGT in the germline V gene. The V end was cut by 4 bases, the J end by 0 bases, with 13 bases between. The CDR3 is 16 amino acids.

V and J are TRBV28 and TRBJ1-5; tentatively, D is TRBD1 (5 bases). Deletions cut 7 bases from V and 9 bases from J, with 22 bases between. This CDR3 is 15 amino acids long. Germline V gene sequence: CDR1 MDHEN, CDR2 SYDVKM. CDR3 sequence reads: CASITSGAGIGPQHF. In nucleotides, the CDR3 is TGTGCCAGCATTACCTCTGGGGCGGGGATTGGGCCCCAGCATTTT.

This clone has only a few counts. The rearrangement uses TRBV9 and TRBJ2-5, with D perhaps given as TRBD1 or TRBD2 (5 bases each). V lost 0 bases to trimming and J lost 5 bases, with 11 bases between them. This CDR3 is built from 14 residues. Germline loops: CDR1 SGDLS, CDR2 YYNGEE. The CDR3: CASSVAGTAETQYF. The CDR3 DNA is TGTGCCAGCAGCGTAGCCGGGACGGCGGAGACCCAGTACTTC.

The V call is TRBV5-5, the J call TRBJ1-1; maybe TRBD1 (5 bases). The germline gives CDR1 SGHKS, CDR2 YYEKEE (reference sequence). V lost 0 bases to trimming and J lost 4 bases, with 13 bases between them. The CDR3 contains 15 residues. The CDR3 DNA follows: TGTGCCAGCAGCTTGGAGAGGGGATGGGTCACTGAAGCTTTCTTT. As protein: CASSLERGWVTEAFF.

The rearrangement links TRBV27 to TRBJ2-7; 8 nucleotides agree with TRBD2. The V and J ends lost 2 bases and 3 bases, in that order; junction bases with no gene match: 6. CDR3 length: 15 amino acids. Germline V gene data show CDR1 as MNHEY and CDR2 as SMNVEV (reference sequence). CDR3: CASSLVGTRGYEQYF. The CDR3 nucleotides read TGTGCCAGCAGTTTAGTCGGGACTAGGGGCTACGAGCAGTACTTC.

The chain uses TRBV5-1 and TRBJ2-2; unclear D gene. CDR1 is SGHRS and CDR2 is YFSETQ in the germline V gene. The V end lost 2 bases, the J end lost 1 base, and 15 bases lay between the germline ends. The length of the CDR3 is 17 residues. CDR3 sequence (DNA): TGCGCCAGCAGCTTTTCAAACACCCTAGTGAACACCGGGGAGCTGTTTTTT. This gives the protein CASSFSNTLVNTGELFF.

The rearrangement joins TRBV2 to TRBJ2-7; TRBD2 matches 12 bases. The CDR3 has 21 residues. Germline V gene sequence: CDR1 SNHLY, CDR2 FYNNEI. J lost 2 bases, V lost 5 bases, and 22 bases had no gene match. The CDR3: CASSKRDSNFRTSGGTYEQYF. The CDR3 DNA follows: TGTGCCAGCAGTAAGCGGGACAGTAACTTTAGAACTAGCGGGGGGACCTACGAGCAGTACTTC.

V and J are TRBV30 and TRBJ1-1; D possibly corresponds to TRBD1 (6 bases). Trimming left V 0 bases short and J 9 bases short, with 11 bases between. The CDR3 sequence is 12 residues long. The germline CDR1 and CDR2 sequences are GTSNPN and SVGIG (reference sequence). The CDR3 sequence: CAWSVGGKKAFF. For the CDR3, the DNA is TGTGCCTGGAGTGTAGGGGGGAAGAAAGCTTTCTTT.

V is TRBV7-2 and J is TRBJ2-3; D is possibly TRBD1 (5 bases). The CDR3 length is 15 residues. The V and J ends lost 1 base and 3 bases respectively, with 11 bases between them. Germline CDR1 is SGHTA and CDR2 is FQGNSA. The DNA for the CDR3 is TGTGCCAGCAGCTTAGTTAGGGGATCGACAGATACGCAGTATTTT. This sequence encodes CASSLVRGSTDTQYF.

In this sample, this clone turned up a few times. V gene TRBV19 combines with J gene TRBJ2-7; D call uncertain. The CDR3 sequence is 13 residues long. Trimming took 3 bases from V and 3 from J, leaving 9 bases between them. Germline V gives CDR1 LNHDA, CDR2 SQIVND (reference sequence). CDR3 in DNA: TGTGCCAGTAGTATTTACTTAAGCTACGAGCAGTACTTC. The encoded protein is CASSIYLSYEQYF.

This clone has more than one count but fewer than ten. This sequence joins TRBV30 and TRBJ2-7; 9 bases map to TRBD2. The junction had 13 bases not matched to a gene; V was cut back by 2 bases and J by 2 bases. The CDR3 runs to 17 residues. Germline CDR1 reads GTSNPN; CDR2 reads SVGIG (reference sequence). This CDR3 reads CAWSHPPRLAATYEQYF. The CDR3 coding sequence is TGTGCCTGGAGTCACCCCCCGCGACTAGCGGCAACCTACGAGCAGTACTTC.

The CDR3 region has the DNA TGCAGCGTCAGGGAAAGCGTGGGATACTACGAGCAGTACTTC. It specifies CSVRESVGYYEQYF. This chain connects TRBV29-1 to TRBJ2-7; D may be TRBD1 (5 bases). The CDR3 runs 14 residues. Germline lookup yields CDR1 SQVTM and CDR2 ANQGSEA. V shed 6 bases and J shed 3 bases, with 18 bases lying between them.

This chain links TRBV19 with TRBJ1-1; 8 positions agree with TRBD1. V gave up 1 base and J gave up 5 bases; unmatched junction bases: 3. Germline V gene sequence: CDR1 LNHDA, CDR2 SQIVND (reference sequence). The CDR3 sequence is 14 residues long. The CDR3 protein is CASSIGTGITEAFF. The CDR3 nucleotides read TGTGCCAGTAGTATAGGGACAGGGATAACTGAAGCTTTCTTT.

This clone showed up just once. V is TRBV4-2 and J is TRBJ2-3; the match to TRBD2 covers 10 bases. Germline loops: CDR1 LGHNA, CDR2 YNFKEQ. V lost 0 bases to trimming and J lost 10 bases; unmatched junction nucleotides: 7. The CDR3 is made up of 15 amino acids. The CDR3 here is CASSQDGDSGRPQYF. CDR3 in DNA: TGTGCCAGCAGCCAAGATGGCGATAGCGGGAGGCCGCAGTATTTT.